A single sample is the source of the 29 T cell receptor beta chains below, sequenced in a study of T-cell reconstitution after alpha-beta-depleted transplantation in children. Unique molecular identifiers were incorporated into the prepared TCRbeta library. From the PCR reads, TCRdb called clonotypes with MiXCR, one entry per CDR3 protein. The sample lists 180,000 or so distinct CDR3 sequences, about 6% occurring once. Specimen: PBMCs, collected before TCRalphabeta/CD19-depleted stem cell transplant. All receptors derive from a girl under three years old with combined immunodeficiency, due to receive a stem cell transplant.

As regards this clonotype: A much larger clone sits a single nucleotide away, making a read error possible. The genes are TRBV20-1 and TRBJ2-1; 7 nucleotides agree with TRBD1. Germline V gene data show CDR1 as DFQATT and CDR2 as SNEGSKA (reference sequence). The CDR3 spans 16 residues. The CDR3 DNA reads TGCTGTGCTACCCCAGAGGACAGGACACTTTACAATGAGCAGTTCTTC. Amino acids: CCATPEDRTLYNEQFF.

This clonotype was found many times. The chain recombines TRBV7-9 with TRBJ2-5; D remains ambiguous. The CDR3 is 12 residues long. The V end lost 4 bases, the J end lost 5 bases, and 8 bases lay between the germline ends. Per germline, CDR1 SEHNR and CDR2 FQNEAQ (reference sequence). The CDR3 DNA follows: TGTGCCAGCAGCTCATCCTTGGAGACCCAGTACTTC. It yields the protein CASSSSLETQYF.

This clonotype was found many times. This rearrangement joins TRBV7-6 to TRBJ1-1; no clear D gene. The CDR3 totals 13 residues. The V gene lost 5 bases and the J gene lost 1 base, with 8 bases spanning the gap. CDR1 SGHVS and CDR2 FNYEAQ come from the germline V gene. CDR3 residues: CASSHAGNTEAFF. CDR3 bases: TGTGCCAGCAGCCATGCAGGGAACACTGAAGCTTTCTTT.

There are many counts of this clonotype. The chain links TRBV5-1 to TRBJ2-2, with D tentatively TRBD1 (6 bases). The V gene's germline CDR1 is SGHRS and CDR2 YFSETQ. Between the trimmed V and J ends, which lost 6 bases and 5 bases, there was a span of 11 bases. The length of the CDR3 is 13 residues. Written as DNA, the CDR3 is TGCGCCAGCAAGGGGGTAGAGACCGGGGAGCTGTTTTTT. Its translation is CASKGVETGELFF.

This clonotype was recorded at least ten times. The chain is built from TRBV29-1 and TRBJ2-7; 8 nucleotides align to TRBD1. The CDR3 is 12 residues long. CDR1 SQVTM and CDR2 ANQGSEA come from the germline V gene. With V trimmed by 7 bases and J by 2 bases, 4 bases remained unmatched. CDR3 protein: CSAWTGPYEQYF. CDR3 nucleotides: TGCAGCGCCTGGACAGGGCCCTACGAGCAGTACTTC.

The chain links TRBV7-8 to TRBJ2-1; 7 bases are shared with TRBD2. Trimming cost V 4 bases and J 14 bases; bases outside gene matches: 8. The CDR3 is 12 amino acids. The germline CDR1 and CDR2 sequences are SGHVS and FQNEAQ. CDR3 in amino acids: CASSYYGAGEFF. The CDR3 DNA sequence: TGTGCCAGCAGCTACTATGGCGCGGGGGAGTTCTTC.

This clonotype occurred many times. This sequence joins TRBV7-9 and TRBJ2-5; maybe TRBD1 (6 bases). Trimming left V 6 bases short and J 4 bases short, with 12 bases between. Germline CDR1 SEHNR, CDR2 FQNEAQ (reference sequence). This CDR3 region has 13 residues. CDR3 amino acids: CASSLQGPETQYF. The CDR3 coding sequence is TGTGCCAGCAGTTTACAGGGTCCAGAGACCCAGTACTTC.

This clonotype was seen ten or more times. The V and J genes are TRBV19 and TRBJ1-1; the D is unclear. Germline V gene lookup returns CDR1 LNHDA and CDR2 SQIVND (reference sequence). Trimming took off 4 bases at V and 1 base at J, with 10 bases between the two ends. The CDR3 runs to 14 residues. As DNA, the CDR3 is TGTGCCAGTAGTAACGCCAGAGGGAACACTGAAGCTTTCTTT. The encoded protein is CASSNARGNTEAFF.

At least ten counts were recorded for this clonotype. J is TRBJ2-7 and V is TRBV15; perhaps TRBD1 as D (5 bases). The V end was cut by 3 bases, the J end by 1 base, with 22 bases between. The CDR3 spans 18 residues. In germline, CDR1 is LNHNV, CDR2 YYDKDF (reference sequence). For the CDR3, the DNA is TGTGCCACCAGCAGTTTCAGGGATCGAACGTACAATTCCTACGAGCAGTACTTC. Its translation is CATSSFRDRTYNSYEQYF.

This clonotype was detected only once. The chain employs TRBV3-1 and TRBJ1-2; TRBD1 aligns across 8 bases. Trimming at V came to 5 bases and at J to 5 bases, leaving 10 bases not matched to a gene. Germline values: CDR1 LGHDT, CDR2 YNNKEL (reference sequence). The length of the CDR3 is 15 residues. This CDR3 reads CASSKQGAHFYGYTF. CDR3 nucleotide sequence: TGTGCCAGCAGCAAGCAGGGGGCCCACTTTTATGGCTACACCTTC.

Ten or more counts support this clonotype. The chain uses TRBV12-3 or TRBV12-4 and TRBJ1-1, with 8 positions matching TRBD1. This CDR3 region has 16 residues. V dropped 4 bases and J dropped 3; count of bases not matched to a gene: 10. The CDR3 spells CASSYLQGARDTEAFF. The CDR3 nucleotides are TGTGCCAGCAGTTATCTTCAGGGGGCCAGGGACACTGAAGCTTTCTTT.

This clonotype was observed at least ten times. V usage is TRBV10-3 and J usage is TRBJ2-3; TRBD1 is a possible D gene (6 bases). Germline lookup yields CDR1 ENHRY and CDR2 SYGVKD. The CDR3 covers 15 residues. Deletions cut 9 bases from V and 0 bases from J, with 16 bases between. This chain's CDR3 is CAIDSGQPSTDTQYF. CDR3 in DNA: TGTGCCATAGACAGTGGACAGCCGAGCACAGATACGCAGTATTTT.

Many counts were recorded for this clonotype. The J gene is TRBJ2-7, the V gene TRBV5-1; D may be TRBD1 (6 bases). Germline V gives CDR1 SGHRS, CDR2 YFSETQ. CDR3 length: 13 residues. V shed 3 bases and J shed 2 bases, with 9 bases lying between them. CDR3 nucleotides: TGCGCCAGCAGCTCCGACAGGACCTACGAGCAGTACTTC. Encoded protein: CASSSDRTYEQYF.

Many counts were recorded for this clonotype. This chain uses TRBV10-3 with TRBJ2-6, with D unclear. This CDR3 has 15 residues. The ends were cut back, 6 bases at V and 4 bases at J, with 13 bases in the middle. Germline V gene data show CDR1 as ENHRY and CDR2 as SYGVKD. CDR3 bases: TGTGCCATCAGGAATGGGGTCTCCGGGGCCAACGTCCTGACTTTC. The encoded protein is CAIRNGVSGANVLTF.

This clonotype turned up a few times. The chain employs TRBV28 and TRBJ2-7; the match to TRBD1 covers 9 bases. V lost 4 bases and J lost 4; bases outside the gene matches: 14. Germline V CDR1 and CDR2: MDHEN, SYDVKM. The CDR3 covers 17 residues. This CDR3 is CASSSTRDRVDLYEQYF. The CDR3 DNA reads as TGTGCCAGCAGTTCCACCCGGGACAGGGTAGATCTATACGAGCAGTACTTC.

This clonotype was recorded at least ten times. The chain has TRBV20-1 and TRBJ2-1, with D perhaps being TRBD1 or TRBD2 (5 bases each). Germline values: CDR1 DFQATT, CDR2 SNEGSKA (reference sequence). Trimming removed 0 bases at V and 4 bases at J, with 16 bases between. The length of the CDR3 is 16 residues. Here the CDR3 DNA reads TGCAGTGCTAGAGATCTACCGGGACCCGAATACAATGAGCAGTTCTTC. It translates to CSARDLPGPEYNEQFF.

This clonotype was observed at least ten times. The CDR3 protein is CASSSQHNEQFF. CDR3 sequence (DNA): TGTGCCAGCAGTTCCCAACACAATGAGCAGTTCTTC. The chain has TRBV28 and TRBJ2-1; no reliable D call. Trimming stripped 4 bases from V and 5 bases from J, with 6 bases between. Germline CDR1 reads MDHEN; CDR2 reads SYDVKM. The CDR3 spans 12 residues.

This chain connects TRBV23-1 to TRBJ2-3; 10 bases map to TRBD2. TRBV23-1 is marked as an open reading frame, function uncertain. V dropped 6 bases and J dropped 2; count of bases not matched to a gene: 14. The CDR3 has 18 amino acids. In DNA form, the CDR3 reads TGCGCCAGCAGCACGTGGGCTAGCGGGAGAAGGTCCACAGATACGCAGTATTTT. Encoded protein: CASSTWASGRRSTDTQYF.

This clonotype was seen many times. This sequence joins TRBV7-9 and TRBJ2-2; TRBD1 matches at 7 bases. In germline, CDR1 is SEHNR, CDR2 FQNEAQ (reference sequence). V lost 5 bases, J lost 5 bases, and 8 bases stayed unmatched. The CDR3 has 15 amino acids. The CDR3: CASSPSTGWTGELFF. As DNA, the CDR3 is TGTGCCAGCAGCCCCTCGACAGGGTGGACCGGGGAGCTGTTTTTT.

There are many counts of this clonotype. The chain has TRBV7-6 and TRBJ2-1; TRBD1 matches 7 bases. Germline V gene lookup returns CDR1 SGHVS and CDR2 FNYEAQ. The CDR3 covers 17 residues. Trimming at V came to 4 bases and at J to 4 bases, leaving 13 bases not matched to a gene. CDR3 nucleotide sequence: TGTGCCAGCAGCTCGTACCTTAGACAGGGTTCGTACAATGAGCAGTTCTTC. It codes for CASSSYLRQGSYNEQFF.

This clonotype was seen at least ten times. This chain joins TRBV6-2 or TRBV6-3 and TRBJ2-5; 7 nucleotides match TRBD2. The germline V gene encodes CDR1 MNHEY and CDR2 SVGEGT. This CDR3 spans 15 amino acids. The junction had 10 bases not matched to a gene; V was cut back by 8 bases and J by 1 base. The CDR3 region is CASETLAASQETQYF. CDR3 DNA sequence: TGTGCCAGCGAAACGCTAGCGGCCAGCCAAGAGACCCAGTACTTC.

This clonotype was detected ten times or more. This chain joins TRBV29-1 and TRBJ1-1; 8 bases align to TRBD1. From germline, CDR1 is SQVTM and CDR2 ANQGSEA. This CDR3 comprises 13 residues. V was pared by 7 bases and J by 5 bases, with 9 bases of the junction left unmatched. The CDR3 nucleotides are TGCAGCGGGGCGACAGGGGTGGAAACTGAAGCTTTCTTT. It is translated as CSGATGVETEAFF.

This clonotype was counted many times. The chain combines TRBV12-3 or TRBV12-4 with TRBJ1-4, with D tentatively TRBD1 (5 bases). Trimming took off 6 bases at V and 0 bases at J, with 14 bases between the two ends. This CDR3 has 16 amino acids. CDR3 sequence reads: CASRRYPGTTNEKLFF. CDR3 nucleotides: TGTGCCAGCAGAAGGTACCCAGGGACAACTAATGAAAAACTGTTTTTT.

This clonotype occurred many times. The rearrangement joins TRBV12-3 or TRBV12-4 to TRBJ2-5, with D perhaps TRBD2 (6 bases). Trimming left V 4 bases short and J 5 bases short, with 11 bases between. The CDR3 is 13 residues long. DNA for the CDR3: TGTGCCAGCAGTTCCAGGGCGGGGGAGACCCAGTACTTC. Its protein product is CASSSRAGETQYF.

This clonotype occurred a few times. The V and J genes are TRBV20-1 and TRBJ2-3; tentatively, D is TRBD2 (5 bases). The V gene's germline CDR1 is DFQATT and CDR2 SNEGSKA (reference sequence). The V end lost 6 bases, the J end lost 2 bases, and 15 bases lay between the germline ends. The CDR3 spans 14 residues. The CDR3 spells CSATPGGLTDTQYF. CDR3 in DNA: TGCAGTGCCACCCCAGGCGGGCTCACAGATACGCAGTATTTT.

The gene calls are TRBV27 and TRBJ2-5; D uncertain. The CDR3 runs 13 residues. Between the trimmed V and J ends, which lost 0 bases and 4 bases, there was a span of 6 bases. Per germline, CDR1 MNHEY and CDR2 SMNVEV (reference sequence). DNA for the CDR3: TGTGCCAGCAGTTTATCCCCGATAGAGACCCAGTACTTC. Translating it yields CASSLSPIETQYF.

This clonotype was found a few times. The gene calls are TRBV7-9 and TRBJ2-7; D gene ambiguous. CDR1 is SEHNR and CDR2 is FQNEAQ in the germline V gene (reference sequence). The CDR3 covers 12 residues. Trimming pared 3 bases from V and 6 bases from J, leaving 9 bases between. The CDR3 DNA is TGTGCCAGCAGCTTCCTGTTTAGCGAGCAGTACTTC. It translates to CASSFLFSEQYF. Using reference TRBV7-9 and TRBJ2-7 for the parts outside the CDR3, the full variable domain is DTGVSQNPRHKITKRGQNVTFRCDPISEHNRLYWYRQTLGQGPEFLTYFQNEAQLEKSRLLSDRFSAERPKGSFSTLEIQRTEQGDSAMYLCASSFLFSEQYFGPGTRLTVT.

Many counts were recorded for this clonotype. The rearrangement links TRBV5-1 to TRBJ2-3; TRBD1 matches 11 bases. The CDR3 runs 17 residues. Trimming at V came to 4 bases and at J to 7 bases, leaving 14 bases not matched to a gene. Germline values: CDR1 SGHRS, CDR2 YFSETQ. CDR3 bases: TGCGCCAGCAGCCCGGAGCCGTGGACAGGGGGCCCACATACGCAGTATTTT. It is translated as CASSPEPWTGGPHTQYF.

Ten or more counts support this clonotype. The chain employs TRBV6-2 or TRBV6-3 and TRBJ2-3, with TRBD2 as a possible D gene (5 bases). Germline CDR1 reads MNHEY; CDR2 reads SVGEGT. The CDR3 contains 14 residues. Trimming took 2 bases from V and 1 from J, leaving 7 bases between them. The CDR3 sequence: CASSYGSGTDTQYF. The CDR3 DNA reads TGTGCCAGCAGTTACGGGAGTGGCACAGATACGCAGTATTTT.